A selection of T cell receptor beta chains follows, all from one sample in a study of molecular identifiers for immune sequencing clone quantification. MiXCR, applied by TCRdb to the PCR reads, yields one record per CDR3 protein. The data contain about 510,000 distinct CDR3 sequences, about a quarter of them singletons. The sample consisted of naive CD8+ T cells from blood, with Jurkat cell RNA spiked in. All receptors come from a human donor in good health. Some libraries in this study had Jurkat cell RNA spiked in. The CDR3 runs from the conserved cysteine through the conserved F or W. D genes are given only for firm matches. Rows may omit the clone size; those that give it use once, few, many or a size class.

CDR3 length	D gene	clone size	V gene	J gene	CDR3 DNA	CDR3 protein
16	-	-	TRBV12-3/TRBV12-4	TRBJ1-2	TGTGCCAGCAGTTTCACCTGGGACAAGGCCCCCTATGGCTACACCTTC	CASSFTWDKAPYGYTF
15	-	-	TRBV6-2/TRBV6-3	TRBJ2-1	TGTGCCAGCAGTTCCATAGCGGCCTCCTACAATGAGCAGTTCTTC	CASSSIAASYNEQFF
13	-	many	TRBV29-1	TRBJ2-3	TGCAGCGTTGAGGGCGGAAGCACAGATACGCAGTATTTT	CSVEGGSTDTQYF
15	-	many	TRBV7-2	TRBJ2-7	TGTGCCAGCAGCTTAGGTAGCGGAGGAATCTACGAGCAGTACTTC	CASSLGSGGIYEQYF
17	-	few	TRBV27	TRBJ1-5	TGTGCCAGCAGTTTATTGGGGGGACCCCAGAGCAATCAGCCCCAGCATTTT	CASSLLGGPQSNQPQHF
13	-	many	TRBV7-2	TRBJ2-4	TGTGCCAGCAGCCGATCAGGGGATTGGCTTCAGTACTTC	CASSRSGDWLQYF
14	TRBD1	-	TRBV27	TRBJ1-2	TGTGCCAGCAGACTCTTGACAGGGGGTCATGGCTACACCTTC	CASRLLTGGHGYTF
14	-	few	TRBV7-2	TRBJ2-7	TGTGCCAGCAGCTTCGTCCCTGGGGGAGGCGAGCAGTACTTC	CASSFVPGGGEQYF
15	-	-	TRBV5-3	TRBJ1-3	TGTGCCAGCAGCTTCGCCAGGGGAACTGGAAACACCATATATTTT	CASSFARGTGNTIYF
17	-	many	TRBV7-9	TRBJ2-3	TGTGCCAGCAGCTCCGCTTCGCGAATAGCCACCACAGATACGCAGTATTTT	CASSSASRIATTDTQYF
19	TRBD2	-	TRBV20-1	TRBJ2-5	TGCAGTGCTAGTGGCCGGGGGTCACTAGCGGTTTTGGTACAAGAGACCCAGTACTTC	CSASGRGSLAVLVQETQYF